These 6 T cell receptor beta chains were all obtained from the same sample, sequenced in a study of T cell responses to AZD1222 COVID-19 vaccine. Measured with immunoSEQ multiplex PCR; TCRdb has only the in-frame clones, and not every one. The data show more than 100,000 clones, roughly 91% seen once. The source material was peripheral blood, sampled on day 0 of AZD1222 vaccination. The receptors derive from an adult in good health.

J is TRBJ1-4 and V is TRBV18; D not certain. CDR1 KGHSH and CDR2 LQKENI come from the germline V gene. This CDR3 has 15 residues. Trimming pared 3 bases from V and 0 bases from J, leaving 8 bases between. CDR3 sequence (DNA): TGTGCCAGCTCACCTCTAGTTGCAACTAATGAAAAACTGTTTTTT. Translation gives CASSPLVATNEKLFF.

The genes are TRBV24-1 and TRBJ1-1; TRBD1 might be the D (6 bases). This CDR3 has 23 residues. The ends were cut back, 2 bases at V and 0 bases at J, with 33 bases in the middle. Germline V gene sequence: CDR1 KGHDR, CDR2 SFDVKD. CDR3 region: CATSDYWRGRNRAEKFLNTEAFF. The CDR3 DNA is TGTGCCACCAGTGATTATTGGCGGGGCCGGAACAGGGCCGAGAAATTTCTGAACACTGAAGCTTTCTTT.

This chain uses TRBV4-1 with TRBJ1-1; the D is unclear. Trimming removed 2 bases at V and 0 bases at J, with 10 bases between. Germline V gives CDR1 MGHRA, CDR2 YSYEKL. The CDR3 runs 15 residues. The CDR3, as DNA: TGCGCCAGCAGCCAACTCCATCAGTTGAACACTGAAGCTTTCTTT. Its translation: CASSQLHQLNTEAFF.

This chain links TRBV11-3 with TRBJ1-6, with D perhaps TRBD1 (5 bases). The germline V and J ends were trimmed by 4 bases and 8 bases, with 12 bases remaining between them. Per germline, CDR1 SGHNT and CDR2 YENEEA. The CDR3 has 14 residues. The CDR3 nucleotides read TGTGCCAGCAGCTCAGACGGGGACGATTCACCCCTCCACTTT. It is translated as CASSSDGDDSPLHF.

The J gene is TRBJ1-6, the V gene TRBV4-2; perhaps TRBD1 as D (6 bases). The germline CDR1 and CDR2 sequences are LGHNA and YNFKEQ. V lost 3 bases and J lost 4, with 19 bases in between. The CDR3 spans 18 residues. The CDR3 sequence: CASSHARGVSFYNSPLHF. CDR3 nucleotides: TGTGCCAGCAGCCACGCGAGGGGGGTGAGTTTTTATAATTCACCCCTCCACTTT.

The CDR3 bases are TGCGCCAGCAGCCTATTTCCCGGAAACACCATATATTTT. Translating gives CASSLFPGNTIYF. The rearrangement joins TRBV4-3 to TRBJ1-3; D is uncertain. The CDR3 is made up of 13 amino acids. Germline CDR1 and CDR2: LGHNA and YSLEER. Trimming removed 4 bases from V and 4 bases from J, with 8 bases in between.